Each of the 32 T cell receptor beta chains below was sequenced from the same sample in a study of blood T cell repertoires in COVID-19. Profiled with immunoSEQ multiplex PCR; TCRdb holds only in-frame clones, not every one. The sample records tens of thousands of clones, around 86% being singletons. Input material: peripheral blood. The receptors were sampled from a woman older than 75 with COVID-19, enrolled during active disease.

The chain links TRBV7-6 to TRBJ2-7; 7 bases fit TRBD1. Trimming cost V 5 bases and J 1 base; bases outside gene matches: 5. CDR1 and CDR2 (germline): SGHVS, FNYEAQ. The CDR3 consists of 14 residues. This CDR3 reads CASSRMTGSYEQYF. As DNA, the CDR3 is TGTGCCAGCAGCAGAATGACAGGGTCCTACGAGCAGTACTTC.

The chain links TRBV6-5 to TRBJ1-2; 11 bases align to TRBD1. Per the germline V gene, CDR1 is MNHEY and CDR2 is SVGAGI. This CDR3 has 14 amino acids. The V and J ends lost 4 bases and 12 bases, in that order; junction bases with no gene match: 10. The CDR3 is CASSSRTGGRGDTF. As DNA, the CDR3 is TGTGCCAGCAGTTCGAGGACAGGGGGCAGGGGGGACACCTTC.

In its sample, this clone was seen once. The chain employs TRBV29-1 and TRBJ1-4; D is unclear. Germline assignment: CDR1 SQVTM and CDR2 ANQGSEA. CDR3 length: 12 residues. Trimming took 6 bases from V and 8 from J, leaving 13 bases between them. The CDR3 sequence is CSVGRQYEKLFF. CDR3 sequence (DNA): TGCAGCGTCGGCAGGCAGTACGAAAAACTGTTTTTT.

V usage is TRBV18 and J usage is TRBJ1-1; no clear D gene. The CDR3 consists of 13 residues. Germline V gene sequence: CDR1 KGHSH, CDR2 LQKENI. V was trimmed by 3 bases and J by 3 bases, leaving 8 bases between them. CDR3 in amino acids: CASSPSEYTEAFF. In DNA, the CDR3 is TGTGCCAGCTCACCTTCGGAGTACACTGAAGCTTTCTTT.

J is TRBJ1-4 and V is TRBV29-1, with 7 bases matching TRBD1. This CDR3 is built from 14 residues. Trimming at V came to 6 bases and at J to 10 bases, leaving 14 bases not matched to a gene. Germline V gives CDR1 SQVTM, CDR2 ANQGSEA. In DNA form, the CDR3 reads TGCAGCGTCCTGACAGGGTCAATTGGTGGAAAACTGTTTTTT. It codes for CSVLTGSIGGKLFF.

The gene calls are TRBV7-2 and TRBJ1-1; 10 bases fit TRBD1. The V segment lost 3 bases and the J segment 13 bases; nucleotides outside the gene matches: 14. This CDR3 comprises 15 residues. The V gene's germline CDR1 is SGHTA and CDR2 FQGNSA. CDR3 in DNA: TGTGCCAGCAGCTTGGAGACAGGGGGCATGGGGAAGGGTTTCTTT. The encoded protein is CASSLETGGMGKGFF.

This clone was observed once. The chain recombines TRBV5-4 with TRBJ1-2; unclear D gene. Germline values: CDR1 SGHNT, CDR2 YYREEE (reference sequence). This CDR3 contains 13 residues. V was shortened by 1 base and J by 4 bases, with 8 bases between the two germline ends. The CDR3 spells CASSLWQSYGYTF. The CDR3 DNA reads as TGTGCCAGCAGCTTGTGGCAATCCTATGGCTACACCTTC.

The chain couples TRBV5-1 to TRBJ2-1, with a weak D call TRBD1 (5 bases). CDR3 size: 15 residues. Looked up from germline, CDR1 is SGHRS and CDR2 is YFSETQ. Between the trimmed V and J ends, which lost 2 bases and 2 bases, there was a span of 11 bases. In DNA form, the CDR3 reads TGCGCCAGCAGCTTCAGGGTGGGGACCTACAATGAGCAGTTCTTC. Translating it yields CASSFRVGTYNEQFF. Filled out from reference TRBV5-1 and TRBJ2-1, the complete variable domain reads KAGVTQTPRYLIKTRGQQVTLSCSPISGHRSVSWYQQTPGQGLQFLFEYFSETQRNKGNFPGRFSGRQFSNSRSEMNVSTLELGDSALYLCASSFRVGTYNEQFFGPGTRLTVL.

CDR3 sequence reads: CASSQLAGALLGKAFF. The CDR3 nucleotides read TGTGCCAGCAGCCAGCTGGCAGGGGCGCTACTCGGGAAAGCTTTCTTT. The chain employs TRBV3-1 (or the pseudogene TRBV3-2) and TRBJ1-1; possible D gene TRBD1, 6 bases. Trimming removed 3 bases at V and 9 bases at J, with 23 bases between. CDR1 LGHDT and CDR2 YNNKEL come from the germline V gene (reference sequence). This CDR3 has 16 amino acids.

The V and J genes are TRBV5-1 and TRBJ2-3; no definite D call. This CDR3 is built from 13 residues. Trimming took off 3 bases at V and 8 bases at J, with 13 bases between the two ends. Germline assignment: CDR1 SGHRS and CDR2 YFSETQ. For the CDR3, the DNA is TGCGCCAGCAGCTCCCTCCTAGATACTACGCAGTATTTT. Protein product: CASSSLLDTTQYF.

In this sample, this clone turned up a few times. The chain carries TRBV5-4 and TRBJ2-1, with 8 bases that match TRBD2. Per the germline V gene, CDR1 is SGHNT and CDR2 is YYREEE (reference sequence). V gave up 3 bases and J gave up 0 bases; unmatched junction bases: 5. The CDR3 has 16 residues. For the CDR3, the DNA is TGTGCCAGCAGCTCATTAGCGGGATACTCCTACAATGAGCAGTTCTTC. It translates to CASSSLAGYSYNEQFF. Full variable domain (remainder filled in from reference TRBV5-4 and TRBJ2-1): ETGVTQSPTHLIKTRGQQVTLRCSSQSGHNTVSWYQQALGQGPQFIFQYYREEENGRGNFPPRFSGLQFPNYSSELNVNALELDDSALYLCASSSLAGYSYNEQFFGPGTRLTVL.

V gene TRBV20-1 combines with J gene TRBJ2-1; TRBD1 is a possible D gene (5 bases). V was cut by 6 bases and J by 6 bases, with 9 bases left in between. CDR3 length equals 11 residues. The V gene's germline CDR1 is DFQATT and CDR2 SNEGSKA (reference sequence). CDR3 bases: TGCAGTGCGAGCCAGGGCAATGAGCAGTTCTTC. This translates into CSASQGNEQFF.

V is TRBV29-1 and J is TRBJ2-1; tentatively, D is TRBD2 (6 bases). This CDR3 has 14 amino acids. The V gene's germline CDR1 is SQVTM and CDR2 ANQGSEA. Trimming took 7 bases from V and 8 from J, leaving 21 bases between them. The CDR3 DNA sequence: TGCAGCGCCCCAAGACTAGACTTTATCTATGAGCAGTTCTTC. It is translated as CSAPRLDFIYEQFF.

The chain employs TRBV7-8 and TRBJ2-2; D unresolved. CDR1 and CDR2 from the germline V gene are SGHVS and FQNEAQ. CDR3 size: 13 residues. Trimming removed 0 bases at V and 6 bases at J, with 5 bases between. CDR3: CASSLARAGELFF. CDR3 nucleotide sequence: TGTGCCAGCAGCTTAGCACGGGCCGGGGAGCTGTTTTTT.

The chain carries TRBV3-1 (or the pseudogene TRBV3-2) and TRBJ2-1; weak D call: TRBD2 (6 bases). This CDR3 region has 13 residues. CDR1 is LGHDT and CDR2 is YNNKEL in the germline V gene (reference sequence). V lost 2 bases and J lost 6, with 8 bases in between. CDR3 loop: CASSQLASNEQFF. The CDR3 nucleotides read TGTGCCAGCAGCCAACTAGCGAGCAATGAGCAGTTCTTC.

The J gene is TRBJ2-6, the V gene TRBV19, with a tentative D call TRBD2 (5 bases). The germline V and J ends were trimmed by 7 bases and 0 bases, with 16 bases remaining between them. CDR1 and CDR2 from the germline V gene are LNHDA and SQIVND (reference sequence). The CDR3 sequence is 17 residues long. CDR3 amino acids: CASTDTGSFSGANVLTF. DNA for the CDR3: TGTGCCAGTACTGATACGGGGAGCTTCTCTGGGGCCAACGTCCTGACTTTC. Using reference TRBV19 and TRBJ2-6 for the parts outside the CDR3, the full variable domain is DGGITQSPKYLFRKEGQNVTLSCEQNLNHDAMYWYRQDPGQGLRLIYYSQIVNDFQKGDIAEGYSVSREKKESFPLTVTSAQKNPTAFYLCASTDTGSFSGANVLTFGAGSRLTVL.

The chain has TRBV5-1 and TRBJ2-2; 7 positions agree with TRBD2. V shed 0 bases and J 3 bases; nucleotides not matched to a gene: 2. The CDR3 sequence is 15 residues long. The V gene's germline CDR1 is SGHRS and CDR2 YFSETQ. CDR3 region: CASSLEAGDTGELFF. CDR3 bases: TGCGCCAGCAGCTTGGAGGCGGGAGACACCGGGGAGCTGTTTTTT. The full variable domain, with the rest looked up from reference TRBV5-1 and TRBJ2-2, is KAGVTQTPRYLIKTRGQQVTLSCSPISGHRSVSWYQQTPGQGLQFLFEYFSETQRNKGNFPGRFSGRQFSNSRSEMNVSTLELGDSALYLCASSLEAGDTGELFFGEGSRLTVL.

The genes are TRBV5-6 and TRBJ2-3, with TRBD2 as a possible D gene (5 bases). CDR1 and CDR2 from the germline V gene are SGHDT and YYEEEE. The ends were cut back, 4 bases at V and 8 bases at J, with 8 bases in the middle. CDR3 length equals 11 residues. CDR3 bases: TGTGCCAGCAGCCTCGCGGGTACGCAGTATTTT. Protein: CASSLAGTQYF.

V is TRBV6-2 or TRBV6-3 and J is TRBJ1-5; D is uncertain. The CDR3 contains 14 residues. Germline CDR1 MNHEY, CDR2 SVGEGT. Trimming took off 0 bases at V and 10 bases at J, with 13 bases between the two ends. CDR3: CASSYSLPSEPQHF. CDR3 bases: TGTGCCAGCAGTTACTCGCTACCGAGCGAACCCCAGCATTTT.

The sample holds one count of this clone. The chain links TRBV6-5 to TRBJ1-3; 7 bases map to TRBD1. This CDR3 comprises 16 residues. Germline V gene sequence: CDR1 MNHEY, CDR2 SVGAGI. The J segment lost 3 bases and the V segment lost 0 bases, leaving 5 bases of the junction unmatched. The CDR3 protein is CASSYSEGASGNTIYF. CDR3 sequence (DNA): TGTGCCAGCAGTTACTCCGAGGGGGCAAGTGGAAACACCATATATTTT.

J is TRBJ2-7 and V is TRBV3-1 (or the pseudogene TRBV3-2), with D possibly TRBD2 on 6 matching bases. CDR1 LGHDT and CDR2 YNNKEL come from the germline V gene (reference sequence). The CDR3 totals 15 residues. V gave up 0 bases and J gave up 0 bases, with 9 bases separating them. CDR3 sequence reads: CASSQDGRSSYEQYF. The CDR3 DNA follows: TGTGCCAGCAGCCAAGATGGGAGGAGCTCCTACGAGCAGTACTTC.

This chain links TRBV3-1 (or the pseudogene TRBV3-2) with TRBJ2-1, with D possibly TRBD2 on 6 matching bases. V dropped 0 bases and J dropped 0 bases, with 15 bases sitting between them. CDR3 size: 18 residues. The germline CDR1 and CDR2 sequences are LGHDT and YNNKEL (reference sequence). The CDR3 loop reads CASSQDLGGASSYNEQFF. Written as DNA, the CDR3 is TGTGCCAGCAGCCAAGATCTGGGCGGGGCAAGCTCCTACAATGAGCAGTTCTTC.

The V call is TRBV2, the J call TRBJ1-1; perhaps TRBD1 as D (5 bases). CDR1 is SNHLY and CDR2 is FYNNEI in the germline V gene. V lost 7 bases to trimming and J lost 5 bases, with 11 bases between them. The CDR3 spans 12 residues. The CDR3 here is CASTFSGTEAFF. For the CDR3, the DNA is TGTGCCAGCACGTTCTCAGGGACTGAAGCTTTCTTT. Full variable domain (missing parts from reference TRBV2 and TRBJ1-1): EPEVTQTPSHQVTQMGQEVILRCVPISNHLYFYWYRQILGQKVEFLVSFYNNEISEKSEIFDDQFSVERPDGSNFTLKIRSTKLEDSAMYFCASTFSGTEAFFGQGTRLTVV.

This CDR3 reads CASSLPGQGAQAFF. The CDR3 DNA reads as TGTGCCAGCAGCTTACCGGGACAGGGGGCACAGGCTTTCTTT. The rearrangement uses TRBV7-9 and TRBJ1-1, with 12 bases that match TRBD1. With V trimmed by 2 bases and J by 11 bases, 6 bases remained unmatched. Germline V gene sequence: CDR1 SEHNR, CDR2 FQNEAQ (reference sequence). The CDR3 length is 14 residues.

The genes are TRBV5-1 and TRBJ2-7, with 11 bases matching TRBD2. Germline CDR1 and CDR2: SGHRS and YFSETQ. V was clipped by 3 bases and J by 4 bases; unmatched bases: 3. The CDR3 is 14 amino acids. CDR3 nucleotide sequence: TGCGCCAGCAGCTACGGGACTAGCGGTTACGAGCAGTACTTC. It specifies CASSYGTSGYEQYF. Using reference TRBV5-1 and TRBJ2-7 for the parts outside the CDR3, the full variable domain is KAGVTQTPRYLIKTRGQQVTLSCSPISGHRSVSWYQQTPGQGLQFLFEYFSETQRNKGNFPGRFSGRQFSNSRSEMNVSTLELGDSALYLCASSYGTSGYEQYFGPGTRLTVT.

The chain employs TRBV4-1 and TRBJ1-1; possible D gene TRBD1, 5 bases. V dropped 5 bases and J dropped 0 bases, with 10 bases sitting between them. Germline CDR1 and CDR2: MGHRA and YSYEKL. The CDR3 is 14 amino acids. The CDR3 sequence is CASSTPTVNTEAFF. CDR3 in DNA: TGCGCCAGCAGCACTCCGACAGTGAACACTGAAGCTTTCTTT.

This chain joins TRBV30 and TRBJ1-4, with D possibly being TRBD1 (6 bases). V was shortened by 5 bases and J by 5 bases, with 12 bases between the two germline ends. The CDR3 contains 13 residues. The germline V gene encodes CDR1 GTSNPN and CDR2 SVGIG (reference sequence). For the CDR3, the DNA is TGTGCCTGGCAAAAAGGGGGAAATGAAAAACTGTTTTTT. This encodes CAWQKGGNEKLFF.

The DNA of the CDR3 is TGTGCCAGCGTCAGGGGCTCTGGAAACACCATATATTTT. This sequence encodes CASVRGSGNTIYF. The chain uses TRBV7-8 and TRBJ1-3; D perhaps matches TRBD1 (6 bases). Trimming took 8 bases from V and 0 from J, leaving 8 bases between them. CDR1 and CDR2 (germline): SGHVS, FQNEAQ. This CDR3 contains 13 residues.

Here the CDR3 DNA reads TGTGCCAGCAGTCCCGCGGCAGACTATGGCTACACCTTC. This encodes CASSPAADYGYTF. The chain combines TRBV12-3 or TRBV12-4 with TRBJ1-2; D is unresolved. The CDR3 totals 13 residues. The germline V and J ends were trimmed by 5 bases and 3 bases, with 10 bases remaining between them.

The chain uses TRBV2 and TRBJ2-1; TRBD2 matches 15 bases. V dropped 6 bases and J dropped 0; count of bases not matched to a gene: 9. The germline CDR1 and CDR2 sequences are SNHLY and FYNNEI. The CDR3 loop spans 19 amino acids. The CDR3 here is CASRWTSGRAIPSYNEQFF. For the CDR3, the DNA is TGTGCCAGCAGGTGGACTAGCGGGAGGGCCATCCCCTCCTACAATGAGCAGTTCTTC.

This sequence joins TRBV29-1 and TRBJ2-2, with unresolved D. V was trimmed by 7 bases and J by 6 bases, leaving 6 bases between them. The CDR3 extends over 10 amino acids. Germline-derived CDR1 and CDR2 are SQVTM and ANQGSEA. DNA of the CDR3: TGCAGCGCCAGTGCCGGGGAGCTGTTTTTT. Amino acid sequence: CSASAGELFF.

This chain uses TRBV5-1 with TRBJ1-1; 9 nucleotides line up with TRBD1. Trimming at V came to 3 bases and at J to 6 bases, leaving 6 bases not matched to a gene. CDR3 length equals 14 residues. CDR1 is SGHRS, CDR2 YFSETQ, per germline. The CDR3 nucleotides read TGCGCCAGCAGCTCGACAGGGGGTAGGTCTGAAGCTTTCTTT. Its translation is CASSSTGGRSEAFF.